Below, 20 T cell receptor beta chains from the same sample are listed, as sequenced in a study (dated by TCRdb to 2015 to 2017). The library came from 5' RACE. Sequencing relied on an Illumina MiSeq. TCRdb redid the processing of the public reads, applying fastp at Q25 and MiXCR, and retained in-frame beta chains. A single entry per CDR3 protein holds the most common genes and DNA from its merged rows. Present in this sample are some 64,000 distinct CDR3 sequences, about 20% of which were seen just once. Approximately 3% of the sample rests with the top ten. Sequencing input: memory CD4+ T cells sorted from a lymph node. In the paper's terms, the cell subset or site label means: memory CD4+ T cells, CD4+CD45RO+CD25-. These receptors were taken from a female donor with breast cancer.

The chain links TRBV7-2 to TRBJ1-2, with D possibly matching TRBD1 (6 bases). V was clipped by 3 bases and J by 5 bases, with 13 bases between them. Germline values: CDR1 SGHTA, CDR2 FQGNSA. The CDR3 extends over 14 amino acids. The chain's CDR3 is CASSLGGQLYGYTF. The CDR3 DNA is TGTGCCAGCAGCTTGGGCGGACAGCTTTATGGCTACACCTTC.

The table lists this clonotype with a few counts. For the CDR3, the DNA is TGTGCCAGCAGTTTCCAGTCGGCAGATACGCAGTATTTT. It codes for CASSFQSADTQYF. V usage is TRBV28 and J usage is TRBJ2-3; D gene ambiguous. Looked up from germline, CDR1 is MDHEN and CDR2 is SYDVKM. The CDR3 has 13 amino acids. V was cut by 3 bases and J by 4 bases, with 8 bases left in between.

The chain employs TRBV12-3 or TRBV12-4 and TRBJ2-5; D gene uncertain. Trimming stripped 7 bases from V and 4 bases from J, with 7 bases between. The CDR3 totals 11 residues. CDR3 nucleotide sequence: TGTGCCAGCACTCAAGGAGAGACCCAGTACTTC. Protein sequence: CASTQGETQYF.

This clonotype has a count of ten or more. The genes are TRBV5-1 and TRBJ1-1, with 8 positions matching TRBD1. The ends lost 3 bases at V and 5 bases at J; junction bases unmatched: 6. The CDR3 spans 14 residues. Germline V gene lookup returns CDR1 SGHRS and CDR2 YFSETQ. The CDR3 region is CASSSDRAWTEAFF. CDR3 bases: TGCGCCAGCAGCTCGGACAGGGCGTGGACTGAAGCTTTCTTT. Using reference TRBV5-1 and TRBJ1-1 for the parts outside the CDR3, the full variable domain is KAGVTQTPRYLIKTRGQQVTLSCSPISGHRSVSWYQQTPGQGLQFLFEYFSETQRNKGNFPGRFSGRQFSNSRSEMNVSTLELGDSALYLCASSSDRAWTEAFFGQGTRLTVV.

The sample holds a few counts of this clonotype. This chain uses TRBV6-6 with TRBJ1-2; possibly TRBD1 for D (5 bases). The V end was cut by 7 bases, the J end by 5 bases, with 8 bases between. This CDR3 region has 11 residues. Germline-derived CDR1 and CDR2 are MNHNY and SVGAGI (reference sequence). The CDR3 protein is CASTQDYGYTF. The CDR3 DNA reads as TGTGCCAGCACACAGGATTATGGCTACACCTTC.

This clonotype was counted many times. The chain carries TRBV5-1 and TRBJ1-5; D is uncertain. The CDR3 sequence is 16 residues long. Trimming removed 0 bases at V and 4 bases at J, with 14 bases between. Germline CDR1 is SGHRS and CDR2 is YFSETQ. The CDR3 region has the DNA TGCGCCAGCAGCTTGGGGTCAGGAGGAGGTAATCAGCCCCAGCATTTT. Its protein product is CASSLGSGGGNQPQHF. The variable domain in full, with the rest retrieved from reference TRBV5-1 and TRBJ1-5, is KAGVTQTPRYLIKTRGQQVTLSCSPISGHRSVSWYQQTPGQGLQFLFEYFSETQRNKGNFPGRFSGRQFSNSRSEMNVSTLELGDSALYLCASSLGSGGGNQPQHFGDGTRLSIL.

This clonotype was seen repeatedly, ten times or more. Here the CDR3 reads CASSSTNTYEQYF. In nucleotides, the CDR3 is TGTGCCAGCAGTTCAACGAACACGTACGAGCAGTACTTC. The chain recombines TRBV6-2 or TRBV6-3 with TRBJ2-7; D unclear. Germline V CDR1 and CDR2: MNHEY, SVGEGT. V lost 4 bases to trimming and J lost 4 bases, with 11 bases between them. The CDR3 runs 13 residues.

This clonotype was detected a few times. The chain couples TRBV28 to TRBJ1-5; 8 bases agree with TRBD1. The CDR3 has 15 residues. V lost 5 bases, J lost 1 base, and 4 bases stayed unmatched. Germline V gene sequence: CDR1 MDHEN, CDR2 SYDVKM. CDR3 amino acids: CASSQQGVSNQPQHF. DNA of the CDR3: TGTGCCAGCAGTCAACAGGGGGTCAGCAATCAGCCCCAGCATTTT. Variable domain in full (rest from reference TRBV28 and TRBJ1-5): DVKVTQSSRYLVKRTGEKVFLECVQDMDHENMFWYRQDPGLGLRLIYFSYDVKMKEKGDIPEGYSVSREKKERFSLILESASTNQTSMYLCASSQQGVSNQPQHFGDGTRLSIL.

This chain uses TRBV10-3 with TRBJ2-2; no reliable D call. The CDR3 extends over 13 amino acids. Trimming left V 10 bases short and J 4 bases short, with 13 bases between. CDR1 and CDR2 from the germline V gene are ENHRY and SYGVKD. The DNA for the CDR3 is TGTGCCACGAAGGTTGATGGCACCGGGGAGCTGTTTTTT. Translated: CATKVDGTGELFF.

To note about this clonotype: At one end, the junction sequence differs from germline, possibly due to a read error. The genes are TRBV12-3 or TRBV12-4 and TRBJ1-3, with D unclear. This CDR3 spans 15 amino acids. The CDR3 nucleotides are TGTGCCAGCAGTCCCCCTTTTGAAGTTCGAAACGCCATATATTTT. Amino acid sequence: CASSPPFEVRNAIYF.

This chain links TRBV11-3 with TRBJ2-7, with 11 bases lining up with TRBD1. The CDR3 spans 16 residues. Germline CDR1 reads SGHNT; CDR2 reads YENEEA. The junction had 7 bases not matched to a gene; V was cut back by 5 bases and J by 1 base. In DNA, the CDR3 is TGTGCCAGCAGCCCCGGGACAGGGGGTTTTTCCTACGAGCAGTACTTC. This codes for CASSPGTGGFSYEQYF. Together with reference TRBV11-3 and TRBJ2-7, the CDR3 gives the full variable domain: EAGVVQSPRYKIIEKKQPVAFWCNPISGHNTLYWYLQNLGQGPELLIRYENEEAVDDSQLPKDRFSAERLKGVDSTLKIQPAELGDSAVYLCASSPGTGGFSYEQYFGPGTRLTVT.

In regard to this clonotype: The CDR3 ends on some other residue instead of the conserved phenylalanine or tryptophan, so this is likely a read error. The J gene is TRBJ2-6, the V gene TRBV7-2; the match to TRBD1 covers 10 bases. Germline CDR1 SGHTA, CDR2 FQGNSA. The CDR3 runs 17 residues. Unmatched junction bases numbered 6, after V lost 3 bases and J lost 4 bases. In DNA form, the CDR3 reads TGTGCCAGCAGCTTGTTCGGGACAGGGGCCGGGGCCAACGTCCTGACTTCC. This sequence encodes CASSLFGTGAGANVLTS.

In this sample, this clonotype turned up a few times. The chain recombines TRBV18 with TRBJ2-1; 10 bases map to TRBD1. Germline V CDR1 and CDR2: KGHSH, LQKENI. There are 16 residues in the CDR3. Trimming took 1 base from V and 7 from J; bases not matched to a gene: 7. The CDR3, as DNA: TGTGCCAGCTCACCACGGGACAGGGGTGGAGTGAATGAGCAGTTCTTC. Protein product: CASSPRDRGGVNEQFF.

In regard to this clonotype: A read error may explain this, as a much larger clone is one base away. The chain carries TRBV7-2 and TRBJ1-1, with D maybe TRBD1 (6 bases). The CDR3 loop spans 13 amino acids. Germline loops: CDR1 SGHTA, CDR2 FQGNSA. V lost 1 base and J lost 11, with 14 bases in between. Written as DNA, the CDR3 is TGTACCAGCAGCTTAGGGGCTCGGGACACGGCTTTCTTT. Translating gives CTSSLGARDTAFF.

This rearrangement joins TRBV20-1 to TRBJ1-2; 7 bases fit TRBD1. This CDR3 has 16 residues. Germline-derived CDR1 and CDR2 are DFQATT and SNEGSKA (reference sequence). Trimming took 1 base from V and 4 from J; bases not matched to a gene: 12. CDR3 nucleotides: TGCAGTGCTAGAGGAGGGACAGTTGAGGTTAGCTATGGCTACACCTTC. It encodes CSARGGTVEVSYGYTF.

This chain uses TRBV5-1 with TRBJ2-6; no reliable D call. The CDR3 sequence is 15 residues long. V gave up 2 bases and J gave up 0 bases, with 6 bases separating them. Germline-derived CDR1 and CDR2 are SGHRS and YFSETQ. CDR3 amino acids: CASSFHSSGANVLTF. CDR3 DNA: TGCGCCAGCAGCTTCCACAGCTCTGGGGCCAACGTCCTGACTTTC.

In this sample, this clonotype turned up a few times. The CDR3 loop is CASSPGQGGGYTF. In DNA form, the CDR3 reads TGCGCCAGCAGCCCCGGACAGGGTGGTGGCTACACCTTC. The chain links TRBV5-1 to TRBJ1-2; TRBD1 aligns across 8 bases. J was trimmed by 7 bases and V by 4 bases; bases with no gene match: 6. Germline V gene data show CDR1 as SGHRS and CDR2 as YFSETQ. The CDR3 totals 13 residues.

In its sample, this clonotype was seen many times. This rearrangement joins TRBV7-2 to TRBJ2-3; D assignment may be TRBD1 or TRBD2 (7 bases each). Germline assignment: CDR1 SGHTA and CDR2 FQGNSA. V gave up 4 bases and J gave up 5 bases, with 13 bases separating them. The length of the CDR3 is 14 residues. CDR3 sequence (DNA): TGTGCCAGCAGCTCACAGGGGAGGGGAGATACGCAGTATTTT. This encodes CASSSQGRGDTQYF.

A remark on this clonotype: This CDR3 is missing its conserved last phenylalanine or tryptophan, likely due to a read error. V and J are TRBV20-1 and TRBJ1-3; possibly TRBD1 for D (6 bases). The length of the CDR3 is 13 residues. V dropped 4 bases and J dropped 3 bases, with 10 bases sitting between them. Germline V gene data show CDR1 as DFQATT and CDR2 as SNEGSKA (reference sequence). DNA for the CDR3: TGCAGTGCTACGGACAGTATTGGAAACACCATATATCTT. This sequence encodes CSATDSIGNTIYL.

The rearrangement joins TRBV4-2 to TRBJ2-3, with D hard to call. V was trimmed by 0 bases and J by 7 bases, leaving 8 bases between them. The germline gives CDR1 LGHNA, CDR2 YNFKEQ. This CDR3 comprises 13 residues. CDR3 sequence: CASSQDKGYTQYF. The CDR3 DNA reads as TGTGCCAGCAGCCAAGATAAGGGCTATACGCAGTATTTT.